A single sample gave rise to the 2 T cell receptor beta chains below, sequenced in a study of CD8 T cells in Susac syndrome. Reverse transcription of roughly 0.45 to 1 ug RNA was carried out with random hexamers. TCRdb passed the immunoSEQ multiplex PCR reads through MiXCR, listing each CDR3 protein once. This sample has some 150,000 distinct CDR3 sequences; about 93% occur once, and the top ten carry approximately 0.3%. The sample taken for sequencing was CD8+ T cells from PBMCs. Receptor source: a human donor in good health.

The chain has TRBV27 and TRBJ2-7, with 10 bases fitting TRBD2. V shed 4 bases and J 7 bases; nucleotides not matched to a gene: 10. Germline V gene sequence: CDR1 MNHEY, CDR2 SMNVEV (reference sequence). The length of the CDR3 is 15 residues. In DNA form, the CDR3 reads TGTGCCAGCAGTTCATTACTAGCGGGACGATTAGAGCAGTACTTC. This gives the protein CASSSLLAGRLEQYF.

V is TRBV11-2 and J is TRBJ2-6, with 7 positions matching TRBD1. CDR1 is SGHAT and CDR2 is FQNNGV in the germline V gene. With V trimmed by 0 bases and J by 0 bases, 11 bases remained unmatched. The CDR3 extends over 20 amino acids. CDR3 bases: TGTGCCAGCAGCTTAGACCCGATAGGGACAGACTTCTCTGGGGCCAACGTCCTGACTTTC. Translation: CASSLDPIGTDFSGANVLTF.